Listed below are T cell receptor beta chains from one sample, sequenced in a study of beta chain features in type 1 diabetes. Data came from immunoSEQ multiplex PCR; TCRdb stores just in-frame clones and leaves some out. The repertoire holds about 350,000 clones, with 15% to 20% as singletons. The sequencing input was naive CD4+ T cells from blood. The receptors shown here come from a woman aged 18-29 years in good health. Each CDR3 is given with its conserved first and last residue. The D gene is left open where the match is weak. The size of a clone is reported for some rows only, either as once, few or many, or as a class for expanded clones.

cdr3_aa | cdr3_nt | cdr3_length | clone_size | v_call | d_call | j_call
CASSYGTSYEQYF | TGTGCCAGCAGTTACGGGACAAGCTACGAGCAGTACTTC | 13 | NA | TRBV6-5 | NA | TRBJ2-7
CASSLGAASYGYTF | TGCGCCAGCAGCTTGGGGGCAGCCAGCTATGGCTACACCTTC | 14 | few | TRBV5-1 | NA | TRBJ1-2
CASSLQGVRTDTQYF | TGCGCCAGCAGCCTCCAGGGGGTTAGGACAGATACGCAGTATTTT | 15 | NA | TRBV5-1 | TRBD1 | TRBJ2-3
CASSLAPYGYTF | TGTGCCAGCAGCTTGGCCCCCTATGGCTACACCTTC | 12 | NA | TRBV13 | NA | TRBJ1-2
CASSSRGGETQYF | TGTGCCAGCAGCTCTCGGGGGGGGGAGACCCAGTACTTC | 13 | NA | TRBV9 | TRBD2 | TRBJ2-5
CASTSSGRTYEQYF | TGTGCCAGTACCTCTAGCGGGAGGACCTACGAGCAGTACTTC | 14 | once | TRBV7-9 | TRBD2 | TRBJ2-7
CAWSVRGYQPQHF | TGTGCCTGGAGTGTACGAGGGTATCAGCCCCAGCATTTT | 13 | NA | TRBV30 | NA | TRBJ1-5
CASSLTIEGYGYTF | TGTGCCAGCAGCTTGACGATCGAGGGCTATGGCTACACCTTC | 14 | few | TRBV5-6 | NA | TRBJ1-2
CASSLSREAFF | TGTGCCAGCAGTTTGAGCAGGGAAGCTTTCTTT | 11 | NA | TRBV28 | NA | TRBJ1-1
CASSVELSGTGELFF | TGTGCCAGCAGCGTAGAACTTTCTGGTACCGGGGAGCTGTTTTTT | 15 | NA | TRBV9 | NA | TRBJ2-2
CAARQGRVEAFF | TGTGCCGCCCGGCAGGGGAGGGTAGAAGCTTTCTTT | 12 | NA | TRBV30 | NA | TRBJ1-1
CASSSFGSLDEQFF | TGTGCCAGCAGCTCCTTCGGGAGTCTAGATGAGCAGTTCTTC | 14 | NA | TRBV7-6 | NA | TRBJ2-1
CASSQTSGSYNEQFF | TGCGCCAGCAGCCAGACTAGCGGGAGCTACAATGAGCAGTTCTTC | 15 | NA | TRBV5-1 | TRBD2 | TRBJ2-1
CSDPTDTEAFF | TGCAGCGACCCGACAGACACTGAAGCTTTCTTT | 11 | few | TRBV29-1 | NA | TRBJ1-1
CASSPRLAGVREQYF | TGTGCCAGCAGTCCCCGACTAGCGGGAGTTCGCGAGCAGTACTTC | 15 | NA | TRBV4-2 | TRBD2 | TRBJ2-7
CASIGVAETGELFF | TGTGCCAGCATCGGGGTAGCGGAGACCGGGGAGCTGTTTTTT | 14 | NA | TRBV2 | NA | TRBJ2-2
CASHPYEGRHGYTF | TGTGCCAGCCACCCCTATGAGGGGAGGCACGGCTACACCTTC | 14 | few | TRBV19 | NA | TRBJ1-2
CASSYRQGRETQYF | TGTGCCAGCAGCTATCGACAGGGAAGAGAGACCCAGTACTTC | 14 | few | TRBV14 | TRBD1 | TRBJ2-5
CASSQGYSYEQYF | TGTGCCAGCAGCCAAGGGTACAGCTACGAGCAGTACTTC | 13 | few | TRBV4-2 | NA | TRBJ2-7
CASSYRDEQFF | TGTGCCAGTAGTTACAGGGATGAGCAGTTCTTC | 11 | NA | TRBV19 | NA | TRBJ2-1
CASSPGTGENSPLHF | TGCGCCAGCAGCCCCGGGACAGGGGAAAATTCACCCCTCCACTTT | 15 | few | TRBV4-3 | TRBD1 | TRBJ1-6
CASTEEELGNQPQHF | TGTGCCAGTACGGAAGAGGAATTGGGCAATCAGCCCCAGCATTTT | 15 | NA | TRBV19 | NA | TRBJ1-5
CASSLVAGTYEQYF | TGTGCCAGCTCTTTGGTAGCCGGAACCTACGAGCAGTACTTC | 14 | NA | TRBV2 | NA | TRBJ2-7
CASRPGTSYGYTF | TGTGCCAGCCGGCCCGGGACATCGTATGGCTACACCTTC | 13 | few | TRBV28 | NA | TRBJ1-2
CASSAGGLGTEAFF | TGTGCCAGCTCAGCAGGGGGGTTAGGCACTGAAGCTTTCTTT | 14 | few | TRBV18 | TRBD1 | TRBJ1-1
CASSQAPDSSTDTQYF | TGCGCCAGCAGCCAAGCTCCTGACTCGAGCACAGATACGCAGTATTTT | 16 | NA | TRBV4-1 | NA | TRBJ2-3
CAISGDSYGYTF | TGTGCCATCAGTGGAGACTCCTATGGCTACACCTTC | 12 | few | TRBV10-3 | NA | TRBJ1-2
CASCPDGETEAFF | TGCGCCAGCTGCCCCGACGGGGAGACTGAAGCTTTCTTT | 13 | few | TRBV5-1 | NA | TRBJ1-1
CASSGGYTEAFF | TGTGCCAGCAGTGGGGGGTACACTGAAGCTTTCTTT | 12 | NA | TRBV6-5 | NA | TRBJ1-1
CASSSGTGTSLGSPLHF | TGTGCCAGCTCCTCTGGGACAGGGACATCGCTAGGATCACCCCTCCACTTT | 17 | few | TRBV18 | TRBD1 | TRBJ1-6
CASSRSLTSAYNEQFF | TGCGCCAGCAGCCGATCATTGACTAGCGCCTACAATGAGCAGTTCTTC | 16 | NA | TRBV5-1 | TRBD2 | TRBJ2-1
CASSPLKRGQGTYEQYF | TGTGCCAGCAGCCCCCTCAAGAGGGGACAGGGGACCTACGAGCAGTACTTC | 17 | NA | TRBV5-4 | TRBD1 | TRBJ2-7
CASRKAGTYNEQFF | TGTGCCAGCAGAAAAGCGGGAACTTACAATGAGCAGTTCTTC | 14 | NA | TRBV6-1 | TRBD2 | TRBJ2-1
CASSLGRDTEAFF | TGCGCCAGCAGCTTGGGGCGGGACACTGAAGCTTTCTTT | 13 | NA | TRBV5-1 | NA | TRBJ1-1
CSVETSGRASYNEQFF | TGCAGCGTTGAGACTAGCGGGAGGGCCTCCTACAATGAGCAGTTCTTC | 16 | few | TRBV29-1 | TRBD2 | TRBJ2-1
CASSLQGVAGELFF | TGCGCCAGCAGCTTACAGGGGGTCGCCGGGGAGCTGTTTTTT | 14 | NA | TRBV5-1 | TRBD1 | TRBJ2-2
CASGLTPGFRSYNEQFF | TGTGCTAGTGGTTTGACACCAGGATTCAGATCCTACAATGAGCAGTTCTTC | 17 | few | TRBV12-5 | NA | TRBJ2-1
CASSPQGNYGYTF | TGTGCCAGCAGCCCGCAGGGGAACTATGGCTACACCTTC | 13 | NA | TRBV5-4 | NA | TRBJ1-2
CASSLVLGAGGDTQYF | TGTGCCAGCAGCTTAGTCTTAGGGGCCGGGGGAGATACGCAGTATTTT | 16 | NA | TRBV7-2 | NA | TRBJ2-3
CASSRGSYEQYF | TGCGCCAGCAGCAGGGGGTCCTACGAGCAGTACTTC | 12 | NA | TRBV5-1 | NA | TRBJ2-7
CATSKRTGGSDTQYF | TGTGCCACCAGCAAGAGGACAGGGGGATCAGATACGCAGTATTTT | 15 | NA | TRBV15 | TRBD1 | TRBJ2-3
CASSLGSGGADTQYF | TGTGCTAGCAGCTTAGGAAGCGGGGGGGCAGATACGCAGTATTTT | 15 | NA | TRBV7-7 | TRBD2 | TRBJ2-3